The 27 T cell receptor beta chains given below trace back to one sample, sequenced in a study of T cell responses to AZD1222 COVID-19 vaccine. The protocol was immunoSEQ multiplex PCR, while the TCRdb copy is restricted to in-frame clones and leaves out a portion. The sample holds approximately 120,000 clones, nearly 90% seen once. The sequenced sample was peripheral blood, obtained 28 days after the second AZD1222 dose. Receptors were obtained from an adult who received the AZD1222 COVID-19 vaccine.

The chain couples TRBV6-5 to TRBJ2-7; D is perhaps TRBD1 (7 bases). Germline V gene sequence: CDR1 MNHEY, CDR2 SVGAGI. This CDR3 spans 15 amino acids. The V end was cut by 2 bases, the J end by 4 bases, with 15 bases between. As DNA, the CDR3 is TGTGCCAGCAGTTACGGGGGGCAGGGGGGATACGAGCAGTACTTC. Translated, it gives CASSYGGQGGYEQYF.

V gene TRBV5-6 combines with J gene TRBJ2-7; 8 positions agree with TRBD2. Per the germline V gene, CDR1 is SGHDT and CDR2 is YYEEEE. This CDR3 is 15 amino acids long. Trimming removed 3 bases from V and 4 bases from J; junction bases left unmatched: 9. CDR3 coding DNA: TGTGCCAGCAGCTATCGGGCCGCGGGAGGTTACGAGCAGTACTTC. This sequence encodes CASSYRAAGGYEQYF.

The gene calls are TRBV2 and TRBJ2-4; D possibly matches TRBD1 or TRBD2 (5 bases each). This CDR3 is built from 14 residues. Germline V gene data show CDR1 as SNHLY and CDR2 as FYNNEI. V lost 4 bases and J 7 bases, leaving 14 bases between the germline ends. The CDR3 is CASSVEAGPNIQYF. CDR3 coding DNA: TGTGCCAGCAGTGTGGAGGCAGGGCCCAACATTCAGTACTTC.

This clone was recorded only once. J is TRBJ2-5 and V is TRBV14, with 8 bases matching TRBD1. CDR1 is SGHDN and CDR2 is FVKESK in the germline V gene. After removal of 4 bases from V and 7 bases from J, the junction contained 11 bases not matched to a gene. This CDR3 region has 15 residues. CDR3 sequence: CASSPPDRERVTQYF. CDR3 sequence (DNA): TGTGCCAGCAGCCCCCCGGACAGGGAACGAGTGACCCAGTACTTC.

The V and J genes are TRBV11-2 and TRBJ2-1; 11 bases fit TRBD2. The germline V gene has CDR1 SGHAT and CDR2 FQNNGV. This CDR3 is 14 amino acids long. Trimming cost V 4 bases and J 10 bases; bases outside gene matches: 6. Here the CDR3 DNA reads TGTGCCAGCAGCTCCTCCTCTAGCGGGAGGGAGCAGTTCTTC. Amino acid sequence: CASSSSSSGREQFF.

J is TRBJ1-3 and V is TRBV11-3; D uncertain. This CDR3 has 15 residues. The germline V gene encodes CDR1 SGHNT and CDR2 YENEEA. Trimming stripped 1 base from V and 4 bases from J, with 11 bases between. The CDR3 DNA sequence: TGTGCCAGCAGCTTAGGGGCATCTTCCGGAAACACCATATATTTT. It translates to CASSLGASSGNTIYF.

The CDR3 loop is CASSLGTGDSNQPQHF. The CDR3 DNA sequence: TGCGCCAGCAGCTTGGGGACAGGAGATAGCAATCAGCCCCAGCATTTT. This rearrangement joins TRBV5-1 to TRBJ1-5; 7 nucleotides align to TRBD1. The CDR3 loop spans 16 amino acids. Germline CDR1 reads SGHRS; CDR2 reads YFSETQ. The V segment lost 0 bases and the J segment 0 bases; nucleotides outside the gene matches: 3.

This clone was detected only once. J is TRBJ1-1 and V is TRBV28; TRBD1 matches 8 bases. CDR3 size: 17 residues. J lost 1 base, V lost 1 base, and 8 bases had no gene match. Germline CDR1 reads MDHEN; CDR2 reads SYDVKM. The CDR3 nucleotides read TGTGCCAGCAGTTTATTCCCCCCGACAGGGGAGAACACTGAAGCTTTCTTT. This codes for CASSLFPPTGENTEAFF.

The chain combines TRBV7-2 with TRBJ2-6; D not resolved. The CDR3 has 13 amino acids. The germline V gene has CDR1 SGHTA and CDR2 FQGNSA. V lost 8 bases and J lost 3, with 8 bases in between. The CDR3, as DNA: TGTGCCAGCTCGGTGGGTGGGGCCAACGTCCTGACTTTC. This sequence encodes CASSVGGANVLTF.

The genes are TRBV6-4 and TRBJ2-2, with a weak D call TRBD1 (6 bases). Germline V CDR1 and CDR2: MRHNA, SNTAGT. The CDR3 is 14 residues long. The V end lost 3 bases, the J end lost 1 base, and 6 bases lay between the germline ends. This chain's CDR3 is CASSEQGNTGELFF. CDR3 nucleotide sequence: TGTGCCAGCAGTGAACAGGGGAACACCGGGGAGCTGTTTTTT.

The chain uses TRBV5-5 and TRBJ2-3; 11 nucleotides match TRBD2. The germline gives CDR1 SGHKS, CDR2 YYEKEE (reference sequence). With V trimmed by 3 bases and J by 0 bases, 3 bases remained unmatched. CDR3 size: 16 residues. CDR3 nucleotides: TGTGCCAGCAGCTCGGGACTAGCGGCCAGCACAGATACGCAGTATTTT. It translates to CASSSGLAASTDTQYF.

The CDR3: CASSPTGTGARYF. CDR3 DNA: TGTGCCAGCAGCCCCACCGGGACAGGGGCCCGGTACTTC. The chain uses TRBV7-3 and TRBJ2-5; 10 nucleotides align to TRBD1. Trimming at V came to 5 bases and at J to 13 bases, leaving 10 bases not matched to a gene. The CDR3 is 13 residues long. Germline V CDR1 and CDR2: SGHTA, FQGTGA.

The rearrangement uses TRBV5-4 and TRBJ2-1; tentative D call: TRBD2 (6 bases). The length of the CDR3 is 16 residues. CDR1 and CDR2 (germline): SGHNT, YYREEE (reference sequence). Trimming took off 2 bases at V and 0 bases at J, with 12 bases between the two ends. CDR3 amino acids: CASSLGSGSSYNEQFF. CDR3 sequence (DNA): TGTGCCAGCAGCTTAGGTAGCGGCAGCTCCTACAATGAGCAGTTCTTC.

V and J are TRBV28 and TRBJ1-6; D is ambiguous. V was cut by 2 bases and J by 9 bases, with 5 bases left in between. The CDR3 loop spans 12 amino acids. Germline assignment: CDR1 MDHEN and CDR2 SYDVKM. The CDR3 reads CASSLPSSPLHF. In DNA form, the CDR3 reads TGTGCCAGCAGTTTACCTAGTTCACCCCTCCACTTT. The full variable domain, its missing parts supplied by reference TRBV28 and TRBJ1-6, is DVKVTQSSRYLVKRTGEKVFLECVQDMDHENMFWYRQDPGLGLRLIYFSYDVKMKEKGDIPEGYSVSREKKERFSLILESASTNQTSMYLCASSLPSSPLHFGNGTRLTVT.

CDR3 sequence: CASSLGQGVQETQYF. CDR3 DNA sequence: TGTGCCAGCAGCTTGGGGCAGGGGGTCCAAGAGACCCAGTACTTC. The chain joins TRBV7-9 to TRBJ2-5; 7 bases match TRBD1. The germline CDR1 and CDR2 sequences are SEHNR and FQNEAQ (reference sequence). The V and J ends lost 3 bases and 1 base, in that order; junction bases with no gene match: 5. This CDR3 is 15 amino acids long. The full variable domain, rest sourced from reference TRBV7-9 and TRBJ2-5, is DTGVSQNPRHKITKRGQNVTFRCDPISEHNRLYWYRQTLGQGPEFLTYFQNEAQLEKSRLLSDRFSAERPKGSFSTLEIQRTEQGDSAMYLCASSLGQGVQETQYFGPGTRLLVL.

The CDR3 bases are TGTGCCAGCAGCTTACAGGGCGCCTACGAGCAGTACTTC. This translates into CASSLQGAYEQYF. V gene TRBV7-9 combines with J gene TRBJ2-7; a weak D match, TRBD1 (5 bases). V lost 2 bases and J 2 bases, leaving 7 bases between the germline ends. CDR1 is SEHNR, CDR2 FQNEAQ, per germline (reference sequence). The CDR3 has 13 residues.

The rearrangement uses TRBV20-1 and TRBJ2-7; TRBD2 might be the D (7 bases). Germline V lookup: CDR1 DFQATT, CDR2 SNEGSKA (reference sequence). V was cut by 3 bases and J by 5 bases, with 20 bases left in between. The CDR3 totals 15 residues. CDR3 loop: CSASQTGGPGDEQYF. CDR3 DNA sequence: TGCAGTGCTAGTCAGACGGGGGGCCCTGGTGACGAGCAGTACTTC.

The chain combines TRBV7-9 with TRBJ2-1; 7 bases are shared with TRBD2. The germline V gene encodes CDR1 SEHNR and CDR2 FQNEAQ (reference sequence). V lost 3 bases, J lost 3 bases, and 5 bases stayed unmatched. The CDR3 has 15 residues. The DNA for the CDR3 is TGTGCCAGCAGCTTTGACCAGCGGGACTACAATGAGCAGTTCTTC. Its translation: CASSFDQRDYNEQFF.

This clone was found once. This chain uses TRBV18 with TRBJ1-3; no reliable D call. Looked up from germline, CDR1 is KGHSH and CDR2 is LQKENI. The CDR3 runs 17 residues. Between the trimmed V and J ends, which lost 3 bases and 0 bases, there was a span of 15 bases. CDR3 amino acids: CASSPYTDPNSGNTIYF. CDR3 sequence (DNA): TGTGCCAGCTCACCCTACACGGATCCGAACTCTGGAAACACCATATATTTT.

This rearrangement joins TRBV11-2 to TRBJ1-2; D is perhaps TRBD1 (5 bases). The CDR3 has 15 residues. Deletions cut 1 base from V and 5 bases from J, with 14 bases between. Germline V gives CDR1 SGHAT, CDR2 FQNNGV. The CDR3 DNA reads TGTGCCAGCAGCTTAGGAGGGCAGGGTTGGTATGGCTACACCTTC. Residues: CASSLGGQGWYGYTF.

This chain uses TRBV25-1 with TRBJ1-2; a possible D gene is TRBD1 (5 bases). This CDR3 comprises 12 residues. V was shortened by 6 bases and J by 13 bases, with 18 bases between the two germline ends. Germline V CDR1 and CDR2: MGHDK, SYGVNS. The CDR3 region has the DNA TGTGCCAGCAGCTCTGGGGGGGAGACCCGCACCTTC. Translation gives CASSSGGETRTF.

The chain employs TRBV7-2 and TRBJ1-2; D gene uncertain. Deletions cut 1 base from V and 7 bases from J, with 10 bases between. The CDR3 is 13 amino acids. In germline, CDR1 is SGHTA, CDR2 FQGNSA. CDR3 sequence: CASSLVERIGYTF. CDR3 coding DNA: TGTGCCAGCAGCTTAGTAGAGCGGATTGGCTACACCTTC.

The chain uses TRBV27 and TRBJ1-2; D may be TRBD1 (6 bases). CDR3 size: 11 residues. Germline loops: CDR1 MNHEY, CDR2 SMNVEV (reference sequence). V lost 9 bases and J lost 7, with 12 bases in between. The CDR3 is CASYKGGGYTF. In nucleotides, the CDR3 is TGTGCCAGTTACAAAGGGGGTGGCTACACCTTC.

The V gene is TRBV4-2, the J gene TRBJ1-6, with TRBD1 identical over 7 bases. Germline V gene data show CDR1 as LGHNA and CDR2 as YNFKEQ. With V trimmed by 2 bases and J by 7 bases, 8 bases remained unmatched. CDR3 length: 16 amino acids. The DNA of the CDR3 is TGTGCCAGCAGCCAACCTCCGGGACAGCCAAATTCACCCCTCCACTTT. This translates into CASSQPPGQPNSPLHF.

The rearrangement links TRBV5-4 to TRBJ2-3; D is ambiguous. Germline CDR1 and CDR2: SGHNT and YYREEE (reference sequence). The V end lost 4 bases, the J end lost 6 bases, and 9 bases lay between the germline ends. The CDR3 extends over 12 amino acids. CDR3: CASSPEVDTQYF. The CDR3 nucleotides are TGTGCCAGCAGCCCTGAGGTGGATACGCAGTATTTT.

The rearrangement links TRBV5-1 to TRBJ2-2, with 10 bases matching TRBD2. CDR1 is SGHRS and CDR2 is YFSETQ in the germline V gene. This CDR3 spans 15 amino acids. V trimming: 1 base; J trimming: 7 bases; junction bases outside the gene matches: 4. The CDR3 DNA reads as TGCGCCAGCAGCTTGCTAGCGGGAGAAGGCGGGGAGCTGTTTTTT. Its translation: CASSLLAGEGGELFF.

The chain has TRBV28 and TRBJ1-2, with 9 bases that match TRBD1. J lost 3 bases, V lost 6 bases, and 8 bases had no gene match. This CDR3 spans 15 amino acids. Germline CDR1 and CDR2: MDHEN and SYDVKM. The CDR3 here is CASRNPGQGYYGYTF. The CDR3 DNA reads TGTGCCAGCAGAAATCCGGGACAGGGCTACTATGGCTACACCTTC.